The rows below give T cell receptor beta chains drawn from one sample of a study of healthy donors' naive CD4 and CD8 T cells. TCRdb itself ran the reads through MiXCR, one entry per CDR3 protein. This sample has approximately 180,000 distinct CDR3 sequences, with about four fifths found just once. Sequenced material: naive CD4+ and CD8+ T cells sorted from blood, pooled from several donors. These receptors were taken from a pool of human donors in good health; the sample pools cells from several healthy donors. Each CDR3 is given with its conserved first and last residue. A D gene is named only where the DNA matches it firmly. Not all rows give a size; the values are once, few, many and, for expanded clones, a class.

D	V	size	J	DNA	CDR3
NA	TRBV6-5	NA	TRBJ2-7	TGTGCCAGCAGGCCCAGGACGTTCTCCTACGAGCAGTACTTC	CASRPRTFSYEQYF
TRBD1	TRBV29-1	NA	TRBJ2-5	TGCAGCGAAAGGACAGGGCAAGAGACCCAGTACTTC	CSERTGQETQYF
NA	TRBV18	NA	TRBJ2-7	TGTGCCAGCTCACCAGGGGACGGAGCCTACGAGCAGTACTTC	CASSPGDGAYEQYF
TRBD1	TRBV29-1	NA	TRBJ1-5	TGCAGCGTTGAAGTGACCGGGACAGGGGTTCAGCCCCAGCATTTT	CSVEVTGTGVQPQHF
NA	TRBV27	once	TRBJ1-1	TGTGCCAGCAGTTTGGTGTCGGAAGTGTACACTGAAGCTTTCTTT	CASSLVSEVYTEAFF
NA	TRBV6-5	NA	TRBJ1-5	TGTGCCACATCAGGCTGGGGACATCAGCCCCAGCATTTT	CATSGWGHQPQHF
NA	TRBV30	NA	TRBJ1-1	TGTGCCTGGAGTGGCGGAAACACTGAAGCTTTCTTT	CAWSGGNTEAFF
TRBD2	TRBV19	NA	TRBJ2-1	TGTGCCAGTAAGGTGGCTAGCGGGCGTTCGTACAATGAGCAGTTCTTC	CASKVASGRSYNEQFF
NA	TRBV19	NA	TRBJ2-1	TGTGCCAGTAGTATCCAACCACCCTCCTTAGACAATGAGCAGTTCTTC	CASSIQPPSLDNEQFF
TRBD1	TRBV6-2/TRBV6-3	NA	TRBJ2-1	TGTGCCAGCAGAGATGGGACAGGGGGCGCATATGAGCAGTTCTTC	CASRDGTGGAYEQFF
NA	TRBV30	NA	TRBJ1-1	TGTGCCTGGAGTCGGATCCTGAACACTGAAGCTTTCTTT	CAWSRILNTEAFF
NA	TRBV20-1	NA	TRBJ1-5	TGCAGTGCTAGAGTAGGAAGCAATCAGCCCCAGCATTTT	CSARVGSNQPQHF
NA	TRBV6-5	NA	TRBJ2-7	TGTGCCAGCAGTCAAAACGGACGGAGCTACGAGCAGTACTTC	CASSQNGRSYEQYF
TRBD1	TRBV6-1	NA	TRBJ1-2	TGTGCCAGCAGAGCCAAGACAGGGGGAAACGGCTACACCTTC	CASRAKTGGNGYTF
NA	TRBV29-1	NA	TRBJ2-5	TGCAGCGTTGACGGTAGTTCCACGCTGAAGACCCAGTACTTC	CSVDGSSTLKTQYF
TRBD1	TRBV10-3	NA	TRBJ2-1	TGTGCCATCAGTGAGGACAGGGGAAACTACAATGAGCAGTTCTTC	CAISEDRGNYNEQFF
TRBD2	TRBV29-1	NA	TRBJ2-5	TGCAGCGTTGTAAAACTAGCGGGGGGGCAAGAGACCCAGTACTTC	CSVVKLAGGQETQYF
NA	TRBV6-5	NA	TRBJ2-4	TGTGCCAGCAGTTCATACCAGGGACTAAACATTCAGTACTTC	CASSSYQGLNIQYF
NA	TRBV6-5	once	TRBJ2-5	TGTGCCAGCAGTTACTCGGTAGGGCAAGAGACCCAGTACTTC	CASSYSVGQETQYF
NA	TRBV15	NA	TRBJ2-7	TGTGCCACCAGCAGAGATCGTGGCTCAAAGTCCTCCTACGAGCAGTACTTC	CATSRDRGSKSSYEQYF
NA	TRBV6-5	NA	TRBJ1-2	TGTGCCAGCAGTTACTCCGGGGATGGCTATGGCTACACCTTC	CASSYSGDGYGYTF
NA	TRBV6-2/TRBV6-3	NA	TRBJ2-5	TGTGCCAGCAGTTACCCGCGCGGGGCGGTTAGGGAGACCCAGTACTTC	CASSYPRGAVRETQYF